This T cell receptor (beta chain) stems from a study of chemoradiotherapy in HPV16-positive cancers. Overall study findings and caveats: Functional assays defining HPV-specific T cells used only two HPV16-positive patients. Candidate HPV-specific clones and E7-related TCR motifs grew in tumor during treatment.

The CDR3 runs 12 residues. Trimming cost V 6 bases and J 5 bases, with 7 bases left between them. The germline V gene has CDR1 MDHEN and CDR2 SYDVKM. To note about this clone: Its specificity is unknown.

Repertoires were sampled repeatedly during chemoradiotherapy. Generated by immunoSEQ multiplex PCR, the TCRdb table keeps only in-frame clones and is missing some. The sample has tens of thousands of clones; around nine tenths are singletons. The chain has TRBV28 and TRBJ1-4; no definite D call. The sequences come from blood, collected from a patient who underwent chemoradiotherapy. The receptor was derived from a human donor with HPV-associated anogenital cancer. The DNA of the CDR3 is TGTGCCAGCAGGCGGACCAATGAAAAACTGTTTTTT. Protein: CASRRTNEKLFF. Full variable domain (outside the CDR3, taken from reference TRBV28 and TRBJ1-4): DVKVTQSSRYLVKRTGEKVFLECVQDMDHENMFWYRQDPGLGLRLIYFSYDVKMKEKGDIPEGYSVSREKKERFSLILESASTNQTSMYLCASRRTNEKLFFGSGTQLSVL.